The rows below give T cell receptor beta chains drawn from one sample of a study of shared T cell receptors in the human thymus. TCRdb's copy holds only in-frame clones and misses some; the assay was immunoSEQ multiplex PCR. In the table there are roughly 410,000 clones, roughly 94% of which are singletons. Source material: thymocytes. The origin of the receptors is a human donor. Both conserved end residues are part of each CDR3. Each record gives: J gene, D gene, V gene, clone size, CDR3 protein, CDR3 DNA. D genes are given only for firm matches. The size of a clone is reported for some rows only, either as once, few or many, or as a class for expanded clones.

J gene: TRBJ2-6
D gene: -
V gene: TRBV19
clone size: -
CDR3 protein: CASNSYSGANVLTF
CDR3 DNA: TGTGCCAGTAACTCGTACTCTGGGGCCAACGTCCTGACTTTC

J gene: TRBJ2-5
D gene: TRBD1
V gene: TRBV19
clone size: -
CDR3 protein: CASSLGQGAEETQYF
CDR3 DNA: TGTGCCAGTAGTTTGGGACAGGGGGCGGAGGAGACCCAGTACTTC

J gene: TRBJ2-2
D gene: -
V gene: TRBV15
clone size: -
CDR3 protein: CATSRLQGRNTGELFF
CDR3 DNA: TGTGCCACCAGCAGGCTACAGGGTCGGAACACCGGGGAGCTGTTTTTT

J gene: TRBJ2-7
D gene: -
V gene: TRBV7-3
clone size: -
CDR3 protein: CASSLPLRQDPYEQYF
CDR3 DNA: TGTGCCAGCAGCCTACCCCTGCGACAGGATCCCTACGAGCAGTACTTC

J gene: TRBJ2-7
D gene: TRBD1
V gene: TRBV11-3
clone size: -
CDR3 protein: CAPRVGQAHEQYF
CDR3 DNA: TGTGCCCCCCGAGTGGGACAGGCCCACGAGCAGTACTTC

J gene: TRBJ1-1
D gene: -
V gene: TRBV19
clone size: -
CDR3 protein: CASTSMIRLLNTEAFF
CDR3 DNA: TGTGCCAGTACCTCCATGATCCGTCTATTAAACACTGAAGCTTTCTTT

J gene: TRBJ2-7
D gene: -
V gene: TRBV6-4
clone size: -
CDR3 protein: CASSPGIPYEQYF
CDR3 DNA: TGTGCCAGCAGCCCCGGGATACCCTACGAGCAGTACTTC

J gene: TRBJ1-1
D gene: -
V gene: TRBV5-6
clone size: once
CDR3 protein: CASSLSLEGRNTEAFF
CDR3 DNA: TGTGCCAGCAGCTTGTCACTGGAGGGAAGAAACACTGAAGCTTTCTTT

J gene: TRBJ2-3
D gene: TRBD2
V gene: TRBV7-8
clone size: -
CDR3 protein: CASSPGGLAGSSTDTQYF
CDR3 DNA: TGTGCCAGCAGCCCAGGGGGACTAGCGGGTTCTAGCACAGATACGCAGTATTTT

J gene: TRBJ2-3
D gene: TRBD2
V gene: TRBV27
clone size: -
CDR3 protein: CASSPLGGGSTDTQYF
CDR3 DNA: TGTGCCAGCAGTCCGCTTGGGGGAGGGAGCACAGATACGCAGTATTTT

J gene: TRBJ1-4
D gene: TRBD1
V gene: TRBV9
clone size: -
CDR3 protein: CASSVATAGGEKLFF
CDR3 DNA: TGTGCCAGCAGCGTAGCTACGGCAGGGGGCGAAAAACTGTTTTTT

J gene: TRBJ1-1
D gene: TRBD1
V gene: TRBV27
clone size: -
CDR3 protein: CASNATGDPEAFF
CDR3 DNA: TGTGCCAGCAACGCGACAGGGGATCCTGAAGCTTTCTTT

J gene: TRBJ2-7
D gene: TRBD2
V gene: TRBV7-8
clone size: -
CDR3 protein: CASSIHRLAAHEQYF
CDR3 DNA: TGTGCCAGCAGCATACACCGACTAGCGGCCCACGAGCAGTACTTC

J gene: TRBJ2-1
D gene: -
V gene: TRBV19
clone size: once
CDR3 protein: CASTQPHGSREQFF
CDR3 DNA: TGTGCCAGTACCCAACCCCACGGTTCGCGGGAGCAGTTCTTC

J gene: TRBJ2-7
D gene: TRBD2
V gene: TRBV27
clone size: -
CDR3 protein: CASSLFPREPSYEQYF
CDR3 DNA: TGTGCCAGCAGTTTATTTCCGCGGGAGCCCTCCTACGAGCAGTACTTC

J gene: TRBJ2-1
D gene: -
V gene: TRBV27
clone size: -
CDR3 protein: CASSSSTGDVSYNEQFF
CDR3 DNA: -

J gene: TRBJ2-5
D gene: TRBD1
V gene: TRBV11-3
clone size: -
CDR3 protein: CASSLGRQGLQETQYF
CDR3 DNA: TGTGCCAGCAGCTTAGGCCGACAGGGCCTGCAAGAGACCCAGTACTTC

J gene: TRBJ2-1
D gene: -
V gene: TRBV28
clone size: -
CDR3 protein: CASSLPQDGGNEQFF
CDR3 DNA: TGTGCCAGCAGTTTGCCCCAAGACGGGGGCAATGAGCAGTTCTTC

J gene: TRBJ2-3
D gene: -
V gene: TRBV5-1
clone size: -
CDR3 protein: CASSWTDTQYF
CDR3 DNA: TGCGCCAGCAGCTGGACAGATACGCAGTATTTT

J gene: TRBJ1-4
D gene: TRBD1
V gene: TRBV7-8
clone size: -
CDR3 protein: CASSLRQGAWEKLFF
CDR3 DNA: TGTGCCAGCAGCCTCCGACAGGGGGCTTGGGAAAAACTGTTTTTT

J gene: TRBJ2-1
D gene: TRBD1
V gene: TRBV30
clone size: -
CDR3 protein: CARGRRDEQFF
CDR3 DNA: TGTGCCAGGGGGCGTCGCGATGAGCAGTTCTTC

J gene: TRBJ2-1
D gene: -
V gene: TRBV5-1
clone size: -
CDR3 protein: CASSALRGGPSYNEQFF
CDR3 DNA: TGCGCCAGCAGCGCCTTAAGGGGCGGGCCTTCCTACAATGAGCAGTTCTTC

J gene: TRBJ1-5
D gene: -
V gene: TRBV19
clone size: -
CDR3 protein: CASSSRTDSNQPQHF
CDR3 DNA: TGTGCCAGTAGTTCTCGGACAGATAGCAATCAGCCCCAGCATTTT

J gene: TRBJ2-3
D gene: TRBD2
V gene: TRBV27
clone size: -
CDR3 protein: CASSNGTSGFKWITDTQYF
CDR3 DNA: TGTGCCAGCAGCAACGGGACTAGCGGCTTCAAGTGGATCACAGATACGCAGTATTTT

J gene: TRBJ2-2
D gene: TRBD1
V gene: TRBV2
clone size: -
CDR3 protein: CATDGTGGLVSNTGELFF
CDR3 DNA: TGTGCCACCGACGGGACAGGGGGACTAGTATCGAACACCGGGGAGCTGTTTTTT

J gene: TRBJ2-2
D gene: TRBD2
V gene: TRBV6-1
clone size: -
CDR3 protein: CASSEDTSGRLGLFF
CDR3 DNA: TGTGCCAGCAGTGAAGACACTAGCGGGAGGTTGGGGCTGTTTTTT

J gene: TRBJ2-2
D gene: -
V gene: TRBV7-3
clone size: -
CDR3 protein: CASSLTPQLPSNPNTGELFF
CDR3 DNA: TGTGCCAGCAGCTTAACCCCCCAACTACCGTCAAACCCGAACACCGGGGAGCTGTTTTTT

J gene: TRBJ2-3
D gene: -
V gene: TRBV28
clone size: -
CDR3 protein: CATRIAGETDTQYF
CDR3 DNA: TGTGCCACCCGGATCGCAGGGGAGACAGATACGCAGTATTTT

J gene: TRBJ2-7
D gene: -
V gene: TRBV29-1
clone size: -
CDR3 protein: CSVERRRRGGRTGVHEQYF
CDR3 DNA: TGCAGCGTTGAAAGGCGGCGTAGGGGGGGGAGGACAGGTGTCCACGAGCAGTACTTC

J gene: TRBJ1-3
D gene: -
V gene: TRBV5-4
clone size: once
CDR3 protein: CASSTDRSGNTIYF
CDR3 DNA: TGTGCCAGCAGTACCGACAGATCTGGAAACACCATATATTTT

J gene: TRBJ2-3
D gene: TRBD1
V gene: TRBV27
clone size: -
CDR3 protein: CASSLTGDRGPRRTDTQYF
CDR3 DNA: TGTGCCAGCAGTTTAACGGGGGACAGGGGTCCACGACGCACAGATACGCAGTATTTT

J gene: TRBJ2-3
D gene: TRBD2
V gene: TRBV5-6
clone size: -
CDR3 protein: CASRDRAGESTDTQYF
CDR3 DNA: TGTGCCAGCAGGGATCGAGCGGGAGAAAGTACAGATACGCAGTATTTT

J gene: TRBJ2-1
D gene: -
V gene: TRBV29-1
clone size: -
CDR3 protein: CSDRCGGRSEQFF
CDR3 DNA: TGCAGCGACCGGTGTGGGGGACGGAGTGAGCAGTTCTTC

J gene: TRBJ2-7
D gene: -
V gene: TRBV25-1
clone size: -
CDR3 protein: CASSELGGSSYEQYF
CDR3 DNA: TGTGCCAGCAGTGAATTGGGAGGAAGCTCCTACGAGCAGTACTTC

J gene: TRBJ2-7
D gene: -
V gene: TRBV10-3
clone size: -
CDR3 protein: CASSLGSRHEQYF
CDR3 DNA: TGTGCCAGCAGTTTAGGCAGTAGGCACGAGCAGTACTTC

J gene: TRBJ1-2
D gene: TRBD1
V gene: TRBV19
clone size: -
CDR3 protein: CASTTDREGFYGYTF
CDR3 DNA: TGTGCCAGTACCACGGACAGGGAGGGATTCTATGGCTACACCTTC

J gene: TRBJ1-2
D gene: TRBD1
V gene: TRBV15
clone size: -
CDR3 protein: CATSSVICKGAGGYTF
CDR3 DNA: TGTGCCACCAGCAGCGTTATCTGCAAGGGGGCTGGTGGCTACACCTTC

J gene: TRBJ2-1
D gene: TRBD2
V gene: TRBV15
clone size: -
CDR3 protein: CATSIGLAGEYNEQFF
CDR3 DNA: TGTGCCACCAGCATCGGTCTAGCGGGGGAATACAATGAGCAGTTCTTC

J gene: TRBJ2-3
D gene: -
V gene: TRBV14
clone size: -
CDR3 protein: CASSHGAGREQYF
CDR3 DNA: TGTGCCAGCAGCCATGGAGCGGGTAGAGAGCAGTATTTT

J gene: TRBJ2-5
D gene: -
V gene: TRBV7-8
clone size: -
CDR3 protein: CASSLARGNQETQYF
CDR3 DNA: TGTGCCAGCAGCTTAGCGAGAGGGAACCAAGAGACCCAGTACTTC

J gene: TRBJ1-2
D gene: -
V gene: TRBV15
clone size: -
CDR3 protein: CATSREKAAARFYGYTF
CDR3 DNA: TGTGCCACCAGCAGAGAGAAGGCGGCAGCGAGATTCTATGGCTACACCTTC

J gene: TRBJ1-1
D gene: -
V gene: TRBV15
clone size: -
CDR3 protein: CATSREAGNTEAFF
CDR3 DNA: TGTGCCACCAGCAGAGAAGCGGGGAACACTGAAGCTTTCTTT

J gene: TRBJ2-7
D gene: -
V gene: TRBV10-2
clone size: -
CDR3 protein: CASKSPGDIPYEQYF
CDR3 DNA: TGCGCCAGCAAATCGCCAGGGGACATCCCCTACGAGCAGTACTTC

J gene: TRBJ2-5
D gene: -
V gene: TRBV28
clone size: -
CDR3 protein: CASSLILGPSGETQYF
CDR3 DNA: TGTGCCAGCAGTTTAATTCTCGGTCCATCGGGGGAGACCCAGTACTTC

J gene: TRBJ2-2
D gene: -
V gene: TRBV30
clone size: -
CDR3 protein: CAWSVLRPGELFF
CDR3 DNA: TGTGCCTGGAGTGTTCTGCGCCCCGGGGAGCTGTTTTTT

J gene: TRBJ1-2
D gene: -
V gene: TRBV7-2
clone size: -
CDR3 protein: CASSLVGGARGYTF
CDR3 DNA: TGTGCCAGCAGCTTAGTTGGGGGGGCTAGAGGCTACACCTTC

J gene: TRBJ1-3
D gene: -
V gene: TRBV6-4
clone size: -
CDR3 protein: CASSDSGNTIYF
CDR3 DNA: TGTGCCAGCAGTGACTCTGGAAACACCATATATTTT

J gene: TRBJ2-7
D gene: -
V gene: TRBV7-6
clone size: -
CDR3 protein: CASSLEYWGNYEQYF
CDR3 DNA: TGTGCCAGCAGCTTAGAGTATTGGGGCAACTACGAGCAGTACTTC

J gene: TRBJ2-3
D gene: -
V gene: TRBV28
clone size: -
CDR3 protein: CASSSKGSRTDTQYF
CDR3 DNA: TGTGCCAGCAGTTCTAAGGGGTCCCGCACAGATACGCAGTATTTT

J gene: TRBJ1-2
D gene: -
V gene: TRBV7-9
clone size: -
CDR3 protein: CASSPSGEGVYYGYTF
CDR3 DNA: TGTGCCAGCAGCCCCTCCGGGGAAGGGGTTTACTATGGCTACACCTTC

J gene: TRBJ2-1
D gene: TRBD1
V gene: TRBV9
clone size: -
CDR3 protein: CASSGGVGQGPFFSYNEQFF
CDR3 DNA: TGTGCCAGCAGCGGTGGCGTCGGACAGGGGCCATTTTTCTCCTACAATGAGCAGTTCTTC

J gene: TRBJ2-1
D gene: -
V gene: TRBV19
clone size: -
CDR3 protein: CASALGSYNEQFF
CDR3 DNA: TGTGCCAGCGCCTTGGGGTCTTACAATGAGCAGTTCTTC

J gene: TRBJ2-7
D gene: -
V gene: TRBV5-1
clone size: -
CDR3 protein: CASSLALDRRYEQYF
CDR3 DNA: TGCGCCAGCAGCTTGGCCTTGGACAGACGCTACGAGCAGTACTTC

J gene: TRBJ2-7
D gene: TRBD2
V gene: TRBV11-1
clone size: -
CDR3 protein: CASSLGRTSGRGAYEQYF
CDR3 DNA: TGTGCCAGCAGCTTAGGACGGACTAGCGGGAGGGGGGCCTACGAGCAGTACTTC

J gene: TRBJ2-4
D gene: -
V gene: TRBV19
clone size: -
CDR3 protein: CASSAPGDLAKNIQYF
CDR3 DNA: TGTGCCAGTAGTGCCCCAGGGGATCTAGCCAAAAACATTCAGTACTTC

J gene: TRBJ2-7
D gene: -
V gene: TRBV28
clone size: -
CDR3 protein: CASSPPQGNYYEQYF
CDR3 DNA: TGTGCCAGCAGTCCCCCCCAGGGGAATTACTACGAGCAGTACTTC